A single sample gave rise to the 16 T cell receptor beta chains below, sequenced in a study of shared clonotypes between healthy human individuals. The table came from immunoSEQ multiplex PCR; TCRdb's copy has only in-frame clones and leaves some out. The sample contains some 2.1 million clones, 93% of which appear only once. CD45RO negativity and positive selection for CCR7 defined naive CD8 cells, a population that excluded terminally differentiated effector memory CD45RA+ cells. Sequencing was performed on naive CD8+ T cells from PBMCs. The origin of the receptors is a young man in good health. Some clones in this sample may be carry-over from other donors' samples.

This chain uses TRBV7-6 with TRBJ2-1; the match to TRBD2 covers 14 bases. J gave up 2 bases and V 5 bases, and 11 bases lay outside the gene matches. The CDR3 sequence is 19 residues long. Germline CDR1 SGHVS, CDR2 FNYEAQ. CDR3: CASSPTRGLAGATYNEQFF. The CDR3 bases are TGTGCCAGCAGCCCCACCCGGGGACTAGCGGGGGCAACCTACAATGAGCAGTTCTTC.

The V and J genes are TRBV4-3 and TRBJ2-2; no reliable D call. CDR3 length: 15 residues. Germline CDR1 LGHNA, CDR2 YSLEER. The V and J ends lost 0 bases and 4 bases respectively, with 9 bases between them. CDR3 loop: CASSQDFPITGELFF. The CDR3 coding sequence is TGCGCCAGCAGCCAAGATTTTCCCATCACCGGGGAGCTGTTTTTT.

The gene calls are TRBV7-2 and TRBJ2-3, with 8 bases matching TRBD1. Trimming removed 2 bases from V and 3 bases from J; junction bases left unmatched: 1. Germline V gene lookup returns CDR1 SGHTA and CDR2 FQGNSA. This CDR3 has 14 residues. CDR3 sequence reads: CASSLTGGTDTQYF. The CDR3 DNA sequence: TGTGCCAGCAGCTTAACAGGGGGTACAGATACGCAGTATTTT.

J is TRBJ1-5 and V is TRBV5-4; 8 nucleotides agree with TRBD1. Germline lookup yields CDR1 SGHNT and CDR2 YYREEE (reference sequence). This CDR3 spans 14 amino acids. Trimming took 4 bases from V and 7 from J; bases not matched to a gene: 7. The CDR3 loop is CASSADRAGQPQHF. The CDR3 DNA reads TGTGCCAGCAGCGCGGACAGGGCAGGGCAGCCCCAGCATTTT.

This clone occurred a few times. The chain combines TRBV29-1 with TRBJ1-1, with D possibly TRBD1 on 5 matching bases. This CDR3 spans 13 amino acids. Germline V gene lookup returns CDR1 SQVTM and CDR2 ANQGSEA. Between the trimmed V and J ends, which lost 8 bases and 1 base, there was a span of 14 bases. In DNA, the CDR3 is TGCAGCCTCACGATTGGGGGGAACACTGAAGCTTTCTTT. This translates into CSLTIGGNTEAFF.

The chain links TRBV6-4 to TRBJ2-1; TRBD2 matches at 10 bases. Looked up from germline, CDR1 is MRHNA and CDR2 is SNTAGT. The CDR3 runs to 15 residues. The junction had 3 bases not matched to a gene; V was cut back by 5 bases and J by 2 bases. CDR3 amino acids: CASSTGLAAYNEQFF. As DNA, the CDR3 is TGTGCCAGCAGTACCGGACTAGCGGCCTACAATGAGCAGTTCTTC.

The V gene is TRBV7-9, the J gene TRBJ2-1; D gene uncertain. The V gene lost 4 bases and the J gene lost 6 bases, with 10 bases spanning the gap. CDR1 and CDR2 (germline): SEHNR, FQNEAQ (reference sequence). CDR3 length: 13 residues. DNA of the CDR3: TGTGCCAGCAGCTCGTGGGCCGCCAATGAGCAGTTCTTC. Its translation is CASSSWAANEQFF.

This chain connects TRBV25-1 to TRBJ2-2, with 7 bases aligning to TRBD2. The length of the CDR3 is 16 residues. After removal of 8 bases from V and 7 bases from J, the junction contained 16 bases not matched to a gene. Germline V gene sequence: CDR1 MGHDK, CDR2 SYGVNS. CDR3 coding DNA: TGTGCCAGCTCCCTGGGGAGGGTAACTTGGATCGGGGAGCTGTTTTTT. It is translated as CASSLGRVTWIGELFF.

The chain links TRBV28 to TRBJ2-3, with TRBD2 matching 7 bases. V shed 2 bases and J 6 bases; nucleotides not matched to a gene: 14. Germline CDR1 and CDR2: MDHEN and SYDVKM. This CDR3 has 17 residues. The CDR3 spells CASSLAPSGRYGDTQYF. The CDR3, as DNA: TGTGCCAGCAGTTTAGCACCTAGCGGTAGATATGGGGATACGCAGTATTTT.

V gene TRBV9 combines with J gene TRBJ2-1; D possibly corresponds to TRBD1 (5 bases). V lost 3 bases and J lost 7, with 17 bases in between. The CDR3 has 15 amino acids. Germline CDR1 SGDLS, CDR2 YYNGEE. CDR3 residues: CASSGSDRAGNEQFF. The CDR3 DNA follows: TGTGCCAGCAGCGGGAGTGACAGAGCCGGGAATGAGCAGTTCTTC.

The gene calls are TRBV6-1 and TRBJ2-7; TRBD2 matches 11 bases. The CDR3 spans 15 residues. CDR1 is MNHNS and CDR2 is SASEGT in the germline V gene. V lost 7 bases and J lost 3; bases outside the gene matches: 8. CDR3 region: CASTLLAGADYEQYF. Here the CDR3 DNA reads TGTGCCAGCACCTTACTAGCGGGGGCCGACTACGAGCAGTACTTC.

V is TRBV25-1 and J is TRBJ2-2; D is uncertain. The germline CDR1 and CDR2 sequences are MGHDK and SYGVNS. This CDR3 has 15 residues. Trimming shortened V by 1 base and J by 1 base, and 7 bases separated the two germline ends. The CDR3 here is CASSELEVNTGELFF. In nucleotides, the CDR3 is TGTGCCAGCAGTGAATTAGAGGTGAACACCGGGGAGCTGTTTTTT.

This chain joins TRBV9 and TRBJ2-3, with TRBD2 matching 8 bases. The CDR3 covers 16 residues. CDR1 and CDR2 (germline): SGDLS, YYNGEE. Trimming cost V 0 bases and J 2 bases; bases outside gene matches: 5. CDR3 protein: CASSVVAAGATDTQYF. In nucleotides, the CDR3 is TGTGCCAGCAGCGTAGTGGCAGCGGGGGCCACAGATACGCAGTATTTT.

The gene calls are TRBV18 and TRBJ2-7; a weak D match, TRBD1 (5 bases). The V end lost 5 bases, the J end lost 3 bases, and 11 bases lay between the germline ends. The CDR3 contains 13 residues. Germline V CDR1 and CDR2: KGHSH, LQKENI. The CDR3 nucleotides are TGTGCCAGCTCAGGGGCAGAGAGCTACGAGCAGTACTTC. This codes for CASSGAESYEQYF. Filled out from reference TRBV18 and TRBJ2-7, the complete variable domain reads NAGVMQNPRHLVRRRGQEARLRCSPMKGHSHVYWYRQLPEEGLKFMVYLQKENIIDESGMPKERFSAEFPKEGPSILRIQQVVRGDSAAYFCASSGAESYEQYFGPGTRLTVT.

About this clone itself: Different DNA sequences within this sample yield the same CDR3. This chain joins TRBV29-1 and TRBJ1-2, with D unresolved. Between the trimmed V and J ends, which lost 4 bases and 5 bases, there was a span of 8 bases. The CDR3 sequence is 11 residues long. Germline loops: CDR1 SQVTM, CDR2 ANQGSEA. The CDR3: CSVVGGYGYTF. The CDR3 nucleotides are TGCAGCGTTGTGGGAGGGTATGGCTACACCTTC.

The gene calls are TRBV4-2 and TRBJ1-1, with 7 bases identical to TRBD1. The CDR3 length is 13 residues. The germline V gene encodes CDR1 LGHNA and CDR2 YNFKEQ. Trimming removed 4 bases from V and 4 bases from J; junction bases left unmatched: 3. The CDR3 region is CASSPRTGTEAFF. CDR3 DNA: TGTGCCAGCAGCCCCCGGACAGGCACTGAAGCTTTCTTT.